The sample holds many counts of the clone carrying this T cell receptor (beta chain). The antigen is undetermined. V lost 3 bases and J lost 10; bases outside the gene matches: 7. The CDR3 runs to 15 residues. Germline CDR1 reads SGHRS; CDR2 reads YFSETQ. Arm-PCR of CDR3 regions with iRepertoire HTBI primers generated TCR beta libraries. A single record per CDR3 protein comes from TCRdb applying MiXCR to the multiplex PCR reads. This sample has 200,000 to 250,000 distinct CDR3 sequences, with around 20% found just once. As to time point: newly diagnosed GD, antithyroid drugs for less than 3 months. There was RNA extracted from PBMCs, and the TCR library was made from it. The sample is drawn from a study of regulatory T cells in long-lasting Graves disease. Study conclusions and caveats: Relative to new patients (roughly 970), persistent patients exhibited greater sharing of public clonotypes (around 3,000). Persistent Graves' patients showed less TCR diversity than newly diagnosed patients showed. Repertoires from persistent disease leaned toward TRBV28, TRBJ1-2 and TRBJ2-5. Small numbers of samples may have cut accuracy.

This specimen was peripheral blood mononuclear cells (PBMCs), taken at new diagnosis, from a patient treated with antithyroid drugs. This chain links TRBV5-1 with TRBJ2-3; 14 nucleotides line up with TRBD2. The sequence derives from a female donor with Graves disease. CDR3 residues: CASSYGLAGGGAQYF. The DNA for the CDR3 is TGCGCCAGCAGCTACGGACTAGCGGGAGGTGGTGCGCAGTATTTT.